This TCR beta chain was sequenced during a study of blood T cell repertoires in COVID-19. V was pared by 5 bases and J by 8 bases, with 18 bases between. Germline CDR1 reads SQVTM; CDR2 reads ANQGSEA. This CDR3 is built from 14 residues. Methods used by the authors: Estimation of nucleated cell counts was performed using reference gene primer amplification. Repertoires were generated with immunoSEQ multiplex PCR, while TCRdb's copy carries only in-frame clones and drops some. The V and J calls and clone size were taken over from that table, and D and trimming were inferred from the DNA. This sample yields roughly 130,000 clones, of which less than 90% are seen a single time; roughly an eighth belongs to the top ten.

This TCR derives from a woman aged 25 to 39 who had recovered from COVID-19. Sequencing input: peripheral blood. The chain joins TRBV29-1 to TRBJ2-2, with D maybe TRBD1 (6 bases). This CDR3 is CSVHTGLGNGELFF. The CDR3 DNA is TGCAGCGTTCATACAGGGTTGGGGAATGGGGAGCTGTTTTTT.